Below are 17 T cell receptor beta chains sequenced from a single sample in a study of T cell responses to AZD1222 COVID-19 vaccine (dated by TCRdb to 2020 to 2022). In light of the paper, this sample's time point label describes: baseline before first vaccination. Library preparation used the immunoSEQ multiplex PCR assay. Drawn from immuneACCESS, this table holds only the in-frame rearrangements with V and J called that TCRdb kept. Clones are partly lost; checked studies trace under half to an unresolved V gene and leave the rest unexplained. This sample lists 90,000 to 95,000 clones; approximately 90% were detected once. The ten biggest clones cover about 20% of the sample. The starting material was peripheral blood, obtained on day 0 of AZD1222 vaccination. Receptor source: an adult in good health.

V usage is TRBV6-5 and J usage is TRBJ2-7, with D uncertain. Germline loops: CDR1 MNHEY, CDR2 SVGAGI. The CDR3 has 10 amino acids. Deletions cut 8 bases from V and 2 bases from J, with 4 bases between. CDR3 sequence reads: CASGAYEQYF. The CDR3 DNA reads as TGTGCCAGCGGAGCCTACGAGCAGTACTTC.

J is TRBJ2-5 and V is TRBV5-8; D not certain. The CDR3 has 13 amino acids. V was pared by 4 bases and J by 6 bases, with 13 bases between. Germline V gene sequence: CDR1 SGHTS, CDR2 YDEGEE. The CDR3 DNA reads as TGTGCCAGCAGCCGGATCGAAAGTCAGACCCAGTACTTC. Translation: CASSRIESQTQYF.

CDR3 sequence: CASSLEGTDNQPQHF. For the CDR3, the DNA is TGCGCCAGCAGCTTGGAAGGGACAGATAATCAGCCCCAGCATTTT. V usage is TRBV5-1 and J usage is TRBJ1-5, with 7 bases matching TRBD1. With 0 bases clipped from V and 4 bases from J, the junction kept 4 bases outside the gene matches. Per germline, CDR1 SGHRS and CDR2 YFSETQ. The length of the CDR3 is 15 residues.

The DNA for the CDR3 is TGTGCCAGTAGTATATCTCTAGGGGCTCCCTACGAGCAGTACTTC. This sequence encodes CASSISLGAPYEQYF. The rearrangement uses TRBV19 and TRBJ2-7; possibly TRBD1 for D (5 bases). The V and J ends lost 2 bases and 2 bases respectively, with 13 bases between them. The CDR3 spans 15 residues. Germline CDR1 LNHDA, CDR2 SQIVND (reference sequence). Full variable domain (missing parts from reference TRBV19 and TRBJ2-7): DGGITQSPKYLFRKEGQNVTLSCEQNLNHDAMYWYRQDPGQGLRLIYYSQIVNDFQKGDIAEGYSVSREKKESFPLTVTSAQKNPTAFYLCASSISLGAPYEQYFGPGTRLTVT.

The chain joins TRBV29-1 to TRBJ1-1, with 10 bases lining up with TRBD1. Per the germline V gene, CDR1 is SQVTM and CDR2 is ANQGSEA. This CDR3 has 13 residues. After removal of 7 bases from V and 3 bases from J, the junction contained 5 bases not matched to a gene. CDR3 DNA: TGCAGCGCCGACAGGGGGCCGGACACTGAAGCTTTCTTT. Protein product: CSADRGPDTEAFF.

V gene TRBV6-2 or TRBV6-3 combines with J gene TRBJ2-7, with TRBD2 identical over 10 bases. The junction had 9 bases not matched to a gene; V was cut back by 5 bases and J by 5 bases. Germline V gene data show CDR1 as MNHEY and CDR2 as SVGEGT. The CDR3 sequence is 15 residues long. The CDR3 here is CASSKMSGGAHEQYF. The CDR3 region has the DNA TGTGCCAGCAGTAAGATGAGCGGGGGGGCCCACGAGCAGTACTTC.

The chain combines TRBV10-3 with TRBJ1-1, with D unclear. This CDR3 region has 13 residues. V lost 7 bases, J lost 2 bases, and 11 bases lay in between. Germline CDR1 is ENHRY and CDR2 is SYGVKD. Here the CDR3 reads CAIKSQENTEAFF. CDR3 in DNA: TGTGCCATCAAGAGCCAGGAAAACACTGAAGCTTTCTTT.

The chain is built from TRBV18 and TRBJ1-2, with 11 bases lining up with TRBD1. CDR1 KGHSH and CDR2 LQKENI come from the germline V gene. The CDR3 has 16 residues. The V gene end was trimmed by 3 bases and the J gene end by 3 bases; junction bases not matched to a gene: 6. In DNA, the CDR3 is TGTGCCAGCTCACCTCCCGGACAGGGGGCAGACTATGGCTACACCTTC. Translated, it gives CASSPPGQGADYGYTF.

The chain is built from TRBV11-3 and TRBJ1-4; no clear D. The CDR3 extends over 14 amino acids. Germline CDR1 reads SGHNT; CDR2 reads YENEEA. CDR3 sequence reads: CACTHGRINEKLFF. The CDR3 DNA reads TGTGCTTGCACCCACGGCAGGATTAATGAAAAACTGTTTTTT.

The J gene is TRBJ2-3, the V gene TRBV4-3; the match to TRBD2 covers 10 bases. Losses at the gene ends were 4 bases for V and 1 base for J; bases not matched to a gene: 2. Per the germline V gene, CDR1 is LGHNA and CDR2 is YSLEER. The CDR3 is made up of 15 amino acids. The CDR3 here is CASSPGTSGTDTQYF. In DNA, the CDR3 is TGCGCCAGCAGCCCCGGGACTAGCGGCACAGATACGCAGTATTTT.

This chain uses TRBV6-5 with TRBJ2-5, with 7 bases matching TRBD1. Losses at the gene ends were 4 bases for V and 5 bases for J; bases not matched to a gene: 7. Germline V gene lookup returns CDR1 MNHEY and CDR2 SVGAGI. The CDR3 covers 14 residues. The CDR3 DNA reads TGTGCCAGCAGTTCTTTGACAGGGTTGGAGACCCAGTACTTC. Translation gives CASSSLTGLETQYF.

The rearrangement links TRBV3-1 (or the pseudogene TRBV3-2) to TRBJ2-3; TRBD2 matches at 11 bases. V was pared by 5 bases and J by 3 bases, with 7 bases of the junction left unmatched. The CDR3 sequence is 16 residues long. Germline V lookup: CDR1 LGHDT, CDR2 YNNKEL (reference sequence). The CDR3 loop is CASSKLAGEGTDTQYF. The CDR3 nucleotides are TGTGCCAGCAGCAAACTAGCGGGGGAGGGGACAGATACGCAGTATTTT.

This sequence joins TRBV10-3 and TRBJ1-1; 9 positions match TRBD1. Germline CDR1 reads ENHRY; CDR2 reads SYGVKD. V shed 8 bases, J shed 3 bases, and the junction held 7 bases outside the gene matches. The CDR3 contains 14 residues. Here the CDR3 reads CAIAKTGGYTEAFF. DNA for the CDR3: TGTGCCATCGCAAAAACAGGGGGCTACACTGAAGCTTTCTTT.

Here the CDR3 reads CASSLILAEYDTQYF. As DNA, the CDR3 is TGTGCCAGCAGCTTGATATTAGCGGAATATGATACGCAGTATTTT. This chain links TRBV5-6 with TRBJ2-3; tentative D call: TRBD2 (6 bases). Germline CDR1 reads SGHDT; CDR2 reads YYEEEE. With 1 base removed from V and 6 bases from J, the gap between germline ends came to 15 bases. The CDR3 contains 15 residues. The whole variable domain, remainder taken from reference TRBV5-6 and TRBJ2-3, is DAGVTQSPTHLIKTRGQQVTLRCSPKSGHDTVSWYQQALGQGPQFIFQYYEEEERQRGNFPDRFSGHQFPNYSSELNVNALLLGDSALYLCASSLILAEYDTQYFGPGTRLTVL.

CDR3 residues: CASSLEGREATNEKLFF. The CDR3 DNA reads TGTGCCAGCAGCTTGGAGGGCAGGGAAGCAACTAATGAAAAACTGTTTTTT. The chain couples TRBV5-6 to TRBJ1-4; D is perhaps TRBD1 (5 bases). Deletions cut 0 bases from V and 0 bases from J, with 12 bases between. The CDR3 sequence is 17 residues long. Germline V gene data show CDR1 as SGHDT and CDR2 as YYEEEE.

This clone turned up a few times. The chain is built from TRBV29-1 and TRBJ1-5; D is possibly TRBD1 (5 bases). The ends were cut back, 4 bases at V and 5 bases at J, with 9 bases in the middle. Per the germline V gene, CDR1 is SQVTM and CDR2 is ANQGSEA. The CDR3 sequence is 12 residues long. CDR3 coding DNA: TGCAGCGTTGGCCAGGGACATCAGCCCCAGCATTTT. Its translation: CSVGQGHQPQHF.

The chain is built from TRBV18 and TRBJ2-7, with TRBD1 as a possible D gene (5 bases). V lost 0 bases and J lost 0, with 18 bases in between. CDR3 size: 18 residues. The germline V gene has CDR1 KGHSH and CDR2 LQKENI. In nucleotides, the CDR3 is TGTGCCAGCTCACCACCGTTATTGGCAGGGCCGCACTCCTACGAGCAGTACTTC. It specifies CASSPPLLAGPHSYEQYF. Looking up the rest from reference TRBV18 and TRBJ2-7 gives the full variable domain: NAGVMQNPRHLVRRRGQEARLRCSPMKGHSHVYWYRQLPEEGLKFMVYLQKENIIDESGMPKERFSAEFPKEGPSILRIQQVVRGDSAAYFCASSPPLLAGPHSYEQYFGPGTRLTVT.